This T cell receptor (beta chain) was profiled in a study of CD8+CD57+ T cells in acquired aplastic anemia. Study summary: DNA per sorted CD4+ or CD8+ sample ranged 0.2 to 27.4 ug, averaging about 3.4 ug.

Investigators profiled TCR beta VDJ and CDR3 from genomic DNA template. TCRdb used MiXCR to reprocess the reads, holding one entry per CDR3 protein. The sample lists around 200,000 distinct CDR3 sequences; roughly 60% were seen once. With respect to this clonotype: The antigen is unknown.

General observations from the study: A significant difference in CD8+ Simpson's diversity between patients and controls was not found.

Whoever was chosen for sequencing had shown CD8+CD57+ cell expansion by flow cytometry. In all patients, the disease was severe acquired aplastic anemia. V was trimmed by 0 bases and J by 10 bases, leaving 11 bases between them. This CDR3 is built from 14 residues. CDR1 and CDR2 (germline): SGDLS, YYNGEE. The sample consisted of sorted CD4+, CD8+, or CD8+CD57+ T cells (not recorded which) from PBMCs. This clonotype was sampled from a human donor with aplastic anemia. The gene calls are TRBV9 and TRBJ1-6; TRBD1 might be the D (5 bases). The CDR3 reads CASSVGGETSPLHF. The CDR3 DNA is TGTGCCAGCAGCGTAGGGGGGGAGACATCACCCCTCCACTTT.